The present T cell receptor beta chain was sequenced within a study of sequential checkpoint blockade in melanoma (dated by TCRdb to about 2019). Describing the broader study: In a 1:1 randomization, patients received either first-line nivolumab then ipilimumab (arm A) or ipilimumab then nivolumab (arm B). Maintenance nivolumab came after each of the two trial sequences.

The treatment or condition label corresponds to: randomized to nivolumab then ipilimumab (arm A) or the reverse (arm B). Prior DNA-damaging chemotherapy had not been received by any trial patient. On a FACS Aria II flow cytometer, live CD3+CD8+ cells that were negative for CD19 and CD56 were sorted from thawed PBMCs. Samples came from patients with melanoma in CheckMate 064, a randomized, open-label phase II trial of sequential checkpoint blockade. Peripheral blood mononuclear cells were obtained through leukapheresis, purified using Ficoll-Paque, and frozen in human serum containing 10% DMSO. Immediately after sorting, the purity of sorted blood CD3+CD8+ cells was verified to be >95%, after which DNA was extracted. Overall results and qualifications from the work: The model for predicting response that combines TCR metrics with mutation burden needs to be validated in larger, independent patient cohorts.

Turning to this clone: Its antigen specificity is not known. Base-call qualities are not available, and no considerably larger clone is one nucleotide away.

Compared with germline, V lacks 4 bases and J lacks 3 bases; bases without a gene match: 8. CDR1 is given as LNHDA and CDR2 as SQIVND, both from the germline V gene (reference sequence). Spanning cysteine to phenylalanine, the CDR3 consists of 15 amino acids. The only DNA kept is the CDR3, 45 bases in frame from the first base. TCRbeta CDR3 regions were immunosequenced from genomic DNA with the immunoSEQ Assay. Before high-throughput sequencing, the genomic DNA was amplified using bias-controlled multiplex PCR. In the original analysis: To quantify the absolute abundance of each unique TCRbeta CDR3 region, the sequences were collapsed and filtered. Clonality was defined as 1 minus Pielou's evenness and was calculated using productive rearrangements only. Clones with significantly greater frequencies in on-treatment versus baseline samples were identified using a previously published method. Sourced from immuneACCESS, this table was stored by TCRdb with only in-frame sequences that have V and J called. A share of the clones is absent; for the studies checked, an unresolved V gene accounts for under half, and the remainder has no known explanation. The V and J calls and clone size come from that table; D and trimming were worked out from the DNA. A total of over 25,000 clones appear in this sample, 70% to 80% of them only once. The ten largest clones capture about an eighth of the sample.

The clonotype comes from a human donor with melanoma. Sequencing used CD8+ T cells sorted from blood (inferred from file names), obtained from a patient given nivolumab and ipilimumab in sequence. The rearranged segments are TRBV19 and TRBJ1-2, and TRBD1 matches 7 of the central bases. The DNA is TGTGCCAGTAGTACGTGGTCAGGACAGGACTATGGCTACACCTTC. Translation gives CASSTWSGQDYGYTF.